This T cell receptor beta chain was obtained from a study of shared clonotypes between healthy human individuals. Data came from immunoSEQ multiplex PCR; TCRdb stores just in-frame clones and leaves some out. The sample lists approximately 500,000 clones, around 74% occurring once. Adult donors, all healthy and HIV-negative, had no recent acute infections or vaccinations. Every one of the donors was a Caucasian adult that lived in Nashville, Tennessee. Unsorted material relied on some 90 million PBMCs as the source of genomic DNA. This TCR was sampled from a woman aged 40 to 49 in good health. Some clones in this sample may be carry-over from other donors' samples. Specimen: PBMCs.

The CDR3 loop is CASGSGDYEQYF. The CDR3 DNA reads as TGTGCCAGCGGTAGCGGAGACTACGAGCAGTACTTC. The gene calls are TRBV28 and TRBJ2-7; a weak D match, TRBD2 (6 bases). The length of the CDR3 is 12 residues. Germline-derived CDR1 and CDR2 are MDHEN and SYDVKM. V lost 8 bases, J lost 3 bases, and 11 bases lay in between.